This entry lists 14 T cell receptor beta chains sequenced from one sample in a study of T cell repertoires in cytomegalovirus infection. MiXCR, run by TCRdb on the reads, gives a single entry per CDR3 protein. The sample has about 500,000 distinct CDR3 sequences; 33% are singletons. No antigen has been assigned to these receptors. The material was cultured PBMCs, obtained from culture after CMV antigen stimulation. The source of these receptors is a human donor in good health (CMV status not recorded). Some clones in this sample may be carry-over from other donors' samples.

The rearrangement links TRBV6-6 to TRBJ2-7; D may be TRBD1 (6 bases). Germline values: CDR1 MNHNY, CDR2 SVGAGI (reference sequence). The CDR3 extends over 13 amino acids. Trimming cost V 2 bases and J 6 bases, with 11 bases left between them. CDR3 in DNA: TGTGCCAGCAGTTACAGGGGGTTCGGCGAGCAGTACGTC. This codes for CASSYRGFGEQYV.

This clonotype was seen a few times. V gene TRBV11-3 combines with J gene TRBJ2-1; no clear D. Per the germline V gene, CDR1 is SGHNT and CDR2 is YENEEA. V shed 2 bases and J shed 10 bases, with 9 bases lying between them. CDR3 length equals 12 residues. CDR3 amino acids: CASSLRYSEQFF. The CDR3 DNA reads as TGTGCCAGCAGCTTAAGGTATTCGGAGCAGTTCTTC.

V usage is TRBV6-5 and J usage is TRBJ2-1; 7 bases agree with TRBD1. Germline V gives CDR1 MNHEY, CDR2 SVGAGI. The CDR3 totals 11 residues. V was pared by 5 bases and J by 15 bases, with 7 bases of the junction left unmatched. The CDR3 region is CASSQGQIRFF. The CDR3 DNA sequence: TGTGCCAGCAGTCAGGGACAGATTAGGTTCTTC.

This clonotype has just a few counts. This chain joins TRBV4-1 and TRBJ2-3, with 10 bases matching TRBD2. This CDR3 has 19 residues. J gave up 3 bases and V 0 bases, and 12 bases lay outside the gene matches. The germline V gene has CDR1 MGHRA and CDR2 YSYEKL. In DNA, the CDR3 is TGCGCCAGCAGCCAAGATCTTCTTCCTAGCGGGGGATTAACAGATACGCAGTATTTT. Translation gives CASSQDLLPSGGLTDTQYF.

The CDR3 loop is CASSSQGPGDTEAFF. The CDR3 region has the DNA TGTGCCAGCAGTTCTCAGGGGCCAGGGGACACTGAAGCTTTCTTT. V and J are TRBV2 and TRBJ1-1; possible D gene TRBD1, 6 bases. CDR1 and CDR2 from the germline V gene are SNHLY and FYNNEI. V lost 5 bases to trimming and J lost 3 bases, with 16 bases between them. The CDR3 is 15 residues long.

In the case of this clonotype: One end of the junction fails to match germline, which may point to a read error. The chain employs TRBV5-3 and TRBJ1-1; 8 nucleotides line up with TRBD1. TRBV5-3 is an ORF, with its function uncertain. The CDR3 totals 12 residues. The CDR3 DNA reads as TGTGCCAGCAGCTTGGACAGGGAGAATGCTTTCTTT. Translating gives CASSLDRENAFF.

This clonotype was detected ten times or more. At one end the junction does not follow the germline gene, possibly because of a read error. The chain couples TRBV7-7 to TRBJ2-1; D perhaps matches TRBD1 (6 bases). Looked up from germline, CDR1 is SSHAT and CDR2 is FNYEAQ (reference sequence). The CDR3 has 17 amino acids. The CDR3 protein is CASSLPRRGEGKNEQFF. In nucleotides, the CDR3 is TGTGCTAGCAGCCTACCTCGCAGGGGCGAAGGCAAGAATGAGCAGTTCTTC.

The CDR3 protein is CASSLGTGFQETQYF. Written as DNA, the CDR3 is TGTGCCAGCAGCTTAGGCACAGGGTTCCAAGAGACCCAGTACTTC. The chain has TRBV7-6 and TRBJ2-5; perhaps TRBD1 as D (6 bases). Per germline, CDR1 SGHVS and CDR2 FNYEAQ. Trimming removed 1 base from V and 1 base from J, with 10 bases in between. The CDR3 contains 15 residues.

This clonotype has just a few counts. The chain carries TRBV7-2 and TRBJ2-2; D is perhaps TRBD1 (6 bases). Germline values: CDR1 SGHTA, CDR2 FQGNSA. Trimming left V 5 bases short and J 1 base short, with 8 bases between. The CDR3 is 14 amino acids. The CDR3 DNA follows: TGTGCCAGCAGCCAGACAGGGAACACCGGGGAGCTGTTTTTT. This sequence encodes CASSQTGNTGELFF.

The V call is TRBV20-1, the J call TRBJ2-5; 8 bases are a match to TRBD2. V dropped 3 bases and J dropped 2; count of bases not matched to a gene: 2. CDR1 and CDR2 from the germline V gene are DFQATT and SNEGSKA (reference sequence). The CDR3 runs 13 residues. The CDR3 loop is CSASTSGQETQYF. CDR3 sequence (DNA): TGCAGTGCTAGTACTAGCGGACAAGAGACCCAGTACTTC.

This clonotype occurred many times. Here the CDR3 reads CASSGGVSYEQYF. CDR3 DNA: TGTGCCAGCAGCGGGGGGGTCTCCTACGAGCAGTACTTC. The V and J genes are TRBV28 and TRBJ2-7, with 8 bases fitting TRBD2. The CDR3 length is 13 residues. Germline CDR1 reads MDHEN; CDR2 reads SYDVKM. Trimming removed 6 bases from V and 0 bases from J; junction bases left unmatched: 1.

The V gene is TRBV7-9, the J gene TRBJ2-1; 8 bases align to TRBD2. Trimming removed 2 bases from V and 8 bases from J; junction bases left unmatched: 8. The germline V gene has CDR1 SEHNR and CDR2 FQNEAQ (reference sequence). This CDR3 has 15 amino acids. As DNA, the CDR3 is TGTGCCAGCAGCTTACCGTCGGGAGGGCCCCATGAGCAGTTCTTC. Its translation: CASSLPSGGPHEQFF.

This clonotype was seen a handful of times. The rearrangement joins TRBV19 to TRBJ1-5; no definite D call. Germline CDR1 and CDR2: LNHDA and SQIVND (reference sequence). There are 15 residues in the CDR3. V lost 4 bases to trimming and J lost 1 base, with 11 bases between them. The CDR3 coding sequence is TGTGCCAGTAGTAACGAGGGCTTAAGCAATCAGCCCCAGCATTTT. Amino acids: CASSNEGLSNQPQHF. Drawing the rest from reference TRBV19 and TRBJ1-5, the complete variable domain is DGGITQSPKYLFRKEGQNVTLSCEQNLNHDAMYWYRQDPGQGLRLIYYSQIVNDFQKGDIAEGYSVSREKKESFPLTVTSAQKNPTAFYLCASSNEGLSNQPQHFGDGTRLSIL.

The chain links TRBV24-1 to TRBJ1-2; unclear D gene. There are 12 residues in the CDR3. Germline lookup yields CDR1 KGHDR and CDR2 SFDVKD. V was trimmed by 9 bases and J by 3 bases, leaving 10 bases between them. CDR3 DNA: TGTGCCACCGGATCGGCGGACTATGGCTACACCTTC. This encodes CATGSADYGYTF.